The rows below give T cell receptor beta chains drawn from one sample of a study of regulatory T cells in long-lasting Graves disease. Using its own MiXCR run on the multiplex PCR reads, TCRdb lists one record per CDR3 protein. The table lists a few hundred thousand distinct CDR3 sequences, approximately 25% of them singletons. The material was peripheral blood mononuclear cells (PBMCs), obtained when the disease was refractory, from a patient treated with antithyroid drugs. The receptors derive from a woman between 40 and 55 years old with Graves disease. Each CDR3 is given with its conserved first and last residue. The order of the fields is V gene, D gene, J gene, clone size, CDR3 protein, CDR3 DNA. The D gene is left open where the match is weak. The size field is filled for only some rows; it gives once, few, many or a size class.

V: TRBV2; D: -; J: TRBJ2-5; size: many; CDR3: CASSVQAQETQYF; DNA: TGTGCCAGCAGTGTTCAGGCCCAAGAGACCCAGTACTTC
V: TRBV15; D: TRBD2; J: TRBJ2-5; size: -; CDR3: CATSRRLAGQETQYF; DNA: TGTGCCACCAGCAGGCGACTAGCGGGACAAGAGACCCAGTACTTC
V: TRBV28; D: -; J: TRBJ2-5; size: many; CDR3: CASRIWGETQYF; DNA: TGTGCCAGCAGGATTTGGGGGGAGACCCAGTACTTC
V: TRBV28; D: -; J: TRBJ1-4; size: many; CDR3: CASSWDIYEKLFF; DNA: TGTGCCAGCAGCTGGGACATCTATGAAAAACTGTTTTTT
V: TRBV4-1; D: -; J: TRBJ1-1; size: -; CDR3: CASSQGHFMNTEAFF; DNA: TGCGCCAGCAGCCAAGGGCATTTCATGAACACTGAAGCTTTCTTT
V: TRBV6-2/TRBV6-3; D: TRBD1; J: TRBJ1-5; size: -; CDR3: CASSYSVYWDRNQPQHF; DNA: TGTGCCAGCAGTTACTCGGTTTATTGGGACAGAAATCAGCCCCAGCATTTT
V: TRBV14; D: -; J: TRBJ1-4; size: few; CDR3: CASSQDLQGRIVNEKLFF; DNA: TGTGCCAGCAGCCAAGATCTCCAGGGGCGGATTGTGAATGAAAAACTGTTTTTT
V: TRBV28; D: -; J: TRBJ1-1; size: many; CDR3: CASGRSWIGAFF; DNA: TGTGCCAGCGGACGGTCCTGGATTGGAGCTTTCTTT
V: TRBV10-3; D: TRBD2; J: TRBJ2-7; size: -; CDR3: CAISETTSGRDEQYF; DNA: TGTGCCATCAGTGAGACGACTAGCGGGAGGGACGAGCAGTACTTC
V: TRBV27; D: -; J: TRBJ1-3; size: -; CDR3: CANPSTAHLAGNTIYF; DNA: TGTGCCAACCCGTCAACAGCTCACCTCGCCGGAAACACCATATATTTT
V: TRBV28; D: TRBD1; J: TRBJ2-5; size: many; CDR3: CASSYTRGPGETQYF; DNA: TGTGCCAGCAGTTACACCAGGGGGCCGGGGGAGACCCAGTACTTC